The 3 T cell receptor beta chains below were found in one sample sequenced in a study of blood T cell repertoires in COVID-19. Sequencing used immunoSEQ multiplex PCR; TCRdb keeps in-frame clones, though not all of them. The table has 50,000 or so clones, approximately 79% seen once. The sequencing input was peripheral blood. These receptors all stem from an older man with acute or convalescent COVID-19.

The V gene is TRBV18, the J gene TRBJ1-5; tentatively, D is TRBD1 (6 bases). This CDR3 comprises 15 residues. Germline V lookup: CDR1 KGHSH, CDR2 LQKENI. V was shortened by 1 base and J by 2 bases, with 9 bases between the two germline ends. The CDR3: CASSPLSGGNQPQHF. The DNA of the CDR3 is TGTGCCAGCTCACCACTGTCAGGGGGCAATCAGCCCCAGCATTTT.

The chain combines TRBV7-9 with TRBJ1-4, with unresolved D. Germline CDR1 is SEHNR and CDR2 is FQNEAQ (reference sequence). The CDR3 is 13 residues long. V was pared by 4 bases and J by 8 bases, with 11 bases between. The CDR3 spells CASSSPPGEKLFF. The CDR3 nucleotides read TGTGCCAGCAGCTCCCCGCCGGGAGAAAAACTGTTTTTT.

The gene calls are TRBV6-5 and TRBJ2-7; 8 bases fit TRBD1. After removal of 6 bases from V and 6 bases from J, the junction contained 7 bases not matched to a gene. The CDR3 has 13 residues. Germline CDR1 and CDR2: MNHEY and SVGAGI. This CDR3 reads CASRKDREGEQYF. As DNA, the CDR3 is TGTGCCAGCAGGAAGGACAGGGAAGGCGAGCAGTACTTC.